This T cell receptor beta chain was obtained from a study of blood T cell repertoires in COVID-19 (dated by TCRdb to 2020 to 2022). General notes on the study: The collaborator samples originated in the United States, Italy and Spain and spanned the acute and convalescent phases of COVID-19. The material from the prospective study consisted of cDNA or gDNA derived from T cells, B-cell-depleted T cells, or PBMCs. Deeply sampled blood TCRbeta repertoires from subjects exposed to, actively infected with, or recovered from COVID-19 were included in the dataset. The repertoires were released in a freely available public database intended as a resource for research on the immune response to SARS-CoV-2. The samples were drawn from the first 160 participants of the ongoing ImmuneRACE study and from 1,254 subjects provided by 6 global collaborators. Sample metadata almost always included a de-identified subject ID, COVID-19 status, age in years and sex. Where available, HLA class I and class II types were obtained from metadata supplied by the sample provider rather than from assay-based typing. Results and caveats for the whole study, not just this receptor: The quantity of clinical and demographic metadata differed by source and by participant and was supplied without curation.

The immunoSEQ Assay, a bias-controlled multiplex PCR, was used to amplify TCRbeta CDR3 regions from genomic DNA. The paper's data handling went like this. The number of nucleated cells in each sample was estimated from the amplification of reference gene primers within the assay. Sequence reads were collapsed and filtered to measure the absolute abundance of every unique TCRbeta CDR3 rearrangement. For each sample, productive Simpson clonality was calculated by taking the square root of Simpson's diversity index across productive rearrangements. What TCRdb holds here is the immuneACCESS table cut down to in-frame rearrangements. Part of the clones is not present; checked against another copy, under half of the missing clones reflect an unresolved V gene, and the others are unexplained. From that table come the V and J calls and clone size; the DNA was used to work out D and trimming. In this sample the table shows under 12,000 clones, 88% of which occur a single time. In total, the top ten clones hold less than 5% of the sample.

Whole blood was collected in K2EDTA tubes by collaborating institutions according to the institutions' own protocols. For TCRbeta analysis, collaborators shipped samples in one of three forms: frozen whole blood, isolated PBMCs, or DNA extracted from either of those sample types. CDR1 and CDR2 are read off the germline V gene as SGHRS and YFSETQ. V and J are trimmed by 4 bases and 1 base, and the gene matches miss 7 bases of the junction. Spanning cysteine to phenylalanine, the CDR3 consists of 15 amino acids. The sequence is cut down to CDR3 DNA, 45 bases in frame from base 1. The table lists this clone with a count of one. Its binding antigen is unknown. Per-nucleotide qualities are absent, and no much larger clonotype sits a single base away.

In this chain, TRBV5-1 is recombined with TRBJ2-7, with TRBD2 identical over 8 junction bases. The source material was peripheral blood. The sequence was collected from a human donor in a cohort sampled during active COVID-19. The CDR3 amino acid sequence is: CASSPLAGGSYEQYF. Read as DNA, the sequence is TGCGCCAGCAGCCCGCTAGCGGGCGGGTCCTACGAGCAGTACTTC.